This T cell receptor (beta chain) is drawn from a study of long-term antiretroviral therapy in people with HIV. Points on this clone: Its specificity is unknown.

V gave up 3 bases and J gave up 0 bases; unmatched junction bases: 1. The CDR3 runs to 15 residues. CDR1 and CDR2 from the germline V gene are MNHNS and SASEGT. Overall study results and limits: In the period from the mid-2000s to the late 2010s, blood was collected, possibly under older ART regimens. Repertoire dominance by clones expanded before ART was seen at all time points.

Version v3.0 of the immunoSEQ assay ran at survey level. TCRdb's copy holds only in-frame clones and misses some; the assay was immunoSEQ multiplex PCR. This sample carries fewer than 35,000 clones, approximately 85% of them seen once, and the ten largest clones take about 7.7%. The sequences come from unsorted PBMCs, collected 3 years after starting antiretroviral therapy. The clonotype comes from a man in his forties with HIV. The chain carries TRBV6-1 and TRBJ1-5, with TRBD1 matching over 8 bases. The CDR3 region is CASSETGDSNQPQHF. The CDR3, as DNA: TGTGCCAGCAGTGAGACAGGGGATAGCAATCAGCCCCAGCATTTT.